This section outlines one T cell receptor (beta chain) sequence together with its context. The target of this receptor is not known. The library was obtained by the immunoSEQ multiplex PCR assay. The multiplex PCR relied on a mix of 60 forward primers for TCR Vbeta segments and 13 reverse primers for TCR Jbeta segments. The CDR3 region of rearranged TCR beta genes was amplified from genomic DNA by a multiplex PCR assay. The Illumina HiSeq System was used to sequence the amplified TCR beta libraries as 87-base-pair reads. As for the original processing: In a later analysis, 77 million or so unique TCR beta chains were counted across the roughly 610 repertoires, and roughly 10 million of these chains were shared by at least two donors. Raw reads were error-corrected and collapsed into unique sequences by a nearest-neighbor algorithm in which closely related sequences were merged to remove PCR and sequencing errors. To assign V, D and J gene segments, CDR3 sequences were aligned to IMGT reference sequences. For a sequence to be retained, a match of at least six nucleotides was required to both a V gene segment and a J gene segment. Rearrangements were classified as productive when the CDR3 lacked stop codons and remained in frame with V and J, and all other rearrangements were classified as non-productive. CDR3 was defined by IMGT convention, running from the second conserved V-encoded cysteine to the conserved J-encoded phenylalanine. The earlier analysis of some 540 of the donors excluded any sequence lacking an unambiguous match to a single V gene segment. An earlier analysis of 587 of the donors called V segments functional above 56.7% productive rearrangements and segregating when the between-donor standard deviation exceeded 5%. To diagnose cytomegalovirus status from the catalog of TCR beta chain sequences, a statistical classification framework was built. V and J gene assignment, in a later analysis, came from comparing TCR nucleotide sequences with IMGT/GENE-DB human TR gene sequences. A later analysis assigned CDR3 sequences and most-parsimonious VDJ recombination scenarios with the TCRdist pipeline. In a later analysis, each TCR beta chain was defined by its CDR3 amino acid sequence together with its V-gene family, and reads without a unique V-gene family were excluded. As a way to deal with suspected cross-contamination and a sequencing artifact, a later analysis dropped approximately 570 nucleotide sequences that were highly shared and had low generation probability. In a later analysis, a clonal expansion index was calculated for each public chain from normalized within-repertoire ranks of inferred template counts. In a later analysis, generation probabilities were computed with a VDJ recombination model fitted to out-of-frame rearrangements, and the resulting probabilities were checked against IGoR. Hypergeometric tests were used in a later analysis to score TCR-TCR, TCR-HLA and TCR-CMV co-occurrence, with a repertoire-size bias correction applied to the TCR pairs. To estimate false discovery rates, a later analysis permuted the HLA or CMV assignments 20 times. A later analysis grouped co-occurring TCRs with DBSCAN, adding TCRdist sequence similarity when clustering within HLA-allele-positive subsets. Repertoires with fewer than 30,000 or more than 120,000 public chains, plus five repertoires with anomalous nucleotide sharing, were excluded from co-occurrence clustering. The table comes from immuneACCESS by way of TCRdb, which keeps in-frame sequences with V and J called. Part of the clones is missing from these tables; in studies checked, under half for an unresolved V gene and the rest for unknown reasons. For V, J and clone size, that table is used; D and trimming come from the DNA. The record for this sample contains 95,000 to 150,000 clones. The ten most abundant clones make up about 2.2% of the sample.

Germline trimming: 4 bases from V, 4 bases from J; junction bases outside gene matches: 12. The CDR3 holds 20 amino acids from the cysteine to the phenylalanine. Left in the record is the CDR3 DNA by itself, 60 bases read in frame from the first base. CDR1 is given as LGHNA and CDR2 as YNFKEQ, both from the germline V gene. In total, over 600 healthy bone marrow donors made up the cohort. All cohort members were sampled while nominally healthy, although unrecorded immune exposures were likely present. The donor tested CMV seronegative, placing the donor among the roughly 340 seronegative members of the cohort. A peripheral blood sample was provided by each donor, and peripheral blood mononuclear cells were used for TCR beta sequencing. Genomic DNA was extracted from the blood cell samples with the Qiagen DNeasy Blood Extraction Kit. These data belong to a study of cytomegalovirus exposure and HLA in healthy donors (TCRdb year 2017). Regarding the study in general: According to an earlier analysis of several hundred of the donors, about 190 million T cells yielded roughly 100 million unique TCR beta sequences and about 280 Gb of sequence data. In a later analysis, previously published TCR beta repertoires from 550 to 750 donors were re-analyzed and high-resolution HLA genotyping was added so that TCR occurrence patterns could be studied. In a later genetic analysis, genome-wide SNP genotypes for about 65% of the 666 donors were used, and that subset was treated as a discovery cohort. An early release that covered about 600 HLA-typed donors contained approximately 300 gigabases of sequencing data and tens of millions of unique TCR sequences. Alongside the repertoire data, information on donor age, sex, ethnicity and CMV serostatus was compiled. Among the roughly 390 genotyped donors, around 81% belonged to the genetic ancestry cluster associated with self-reported Caucasian donors. Across around 400 genotyped donors of the cohort, an average of about 240,000 unique TCR beta nucleotide sequences per donor were sequenced, and roughly 18% of those sequences were non-productive. The study aimed to test whether signatures of past pathogen exposure could be identified by cataloging public T cell receptors. Using immunosequencing, the study profiled T cell repertoires from around 670 subjects and related those repertoires to cytomegalovirus serostatus. In the later analysis, no new phenotypic data were used to find candidate immune exposures; instead, reliance was placed on TCR beta sequences and their occurrence across donors. An earlier analysis of about 620 of the donors applied high-throughput TCR beta sequencing to assess whether each TCR beta V gene segment acted as functional or pseudogenic. Class I and class II HLA loci were covered by the typing at four-digit resolution. Besides the first cohort of approximately 710 subjects, a separate validation cohort made up of 120 different subjects was used. Typing coverage differed by locus: A, B, C, DRB1 and DQB1 were typed in roughly 620-640 donors, DQA1 in about 550, DPA1 in around 600, and DPB1 in 400 to 480. The study combined high-throughput TCR immunosequencing, statistical association of individual TCRs with disease status, and machine learning to predict cytomegalovirus infection status. Several DR-DQ haplotypes were handled as single units for association and clustering, since linkage in the cohort was strong. All discovery cohort repertoires had been generated using a single sequencing platform.

What the work shows at the level of the full study, not this receptor alone: At a false discovery rate of 0.05, a later analysis linked 16,000 or so TCR beta sequences to specific HLA alleles. Cytomegalovirus status was reported to be diagnosed by the classifier with high specificity and sensitivity in both the original and validation cohorts. This cohort had only TCR beta chains sequenced, and the lack of alpha or paired-chain data limited which features could be detected. Some IMGT-functional V segments, including TRBV6-2 and TRBV6-3, could not be told apart with the 87-base-pair reads, so those segments were excluded. According to the authors, the approach could potentially be generalized to other disease states and immunological phenotypes. A further reported finding was that TCR beta sequences accurately predicted the HLA-A and HLA-B alleles for most subjects in the first cohort. Linkage disequilibrium might explain the correlated functional status among segregating V segments, but an unknown experimental factor could not be ruled out. In the study, approximately 150 TCR beta chains were listed as associated with cytomegalovirus. Compared with equally common non-associated chains, HLA-associated TCR beta chains in a later analysis were more clonally expanded and had lower generation probabilities. Approximately 18 rarely observed V segments, including chromosome 9 orphons, were excluded from the earlier analysis of approximately 500 of the donors because counts were too low. HLA typing was unavailable for some donors at each locus, so association tests used only the typed subset. The sequencing pipeline was judged likely to have produced a cluster of highly shared sequence variants as a technical artifact. An earlier analysis of some 590 of the donors showed that most TCR beta V segments appeared in productive rearrangements either about 87% or about 30% of the time, which broadly matched IMGT annotations. Assigning TCR associations to individual alleles was difficult when HLA alleles, especially DR and DQ, strongly co-occurred. Most CMV-associated TCR beta chains appeared to be HLA-restricted in a later analysis, and the HLA associations seemed to be driven largely by CMV exposure. Presence/absence analyses assumed roughly uniform sequencing depth across donors, an assumption that may not hold. A later genetic analysis associated a missense DCLRE1C variant with V-gene and J-gene trimming of TCR beta chains, and an independent cohort replicated the association. According to a later analysis, parvovirus B19, influenza, CMV and Epstein-Barr virus appeared linked to several top co-occurrence clusters. A few of the identified cytomegalovirus-associated TCR beta chains were confirmed in vitro to be specific for cytomegalovirus antigens. While some public TCRs were present in many individuals, most TCR sequences turned up only very rarely across donors. Immune exposure information for the cohort was limited to CMV serostatus. In a later analysis, TCR association rates were found to vary across HLA loci, with the most associated TCRs seen for DRB1 alleles and the fewest for HLA-C alleles. Compared with the roughly 710-donor mean, donors in an Asian-associated ancestry cluster had fewer N-insertions in productive TCRs, according to a later genetic analysis.

The chain couples TRBV4-2 to TRBJ2-2, and 16 bases in between align with TRBD2. Material for sequencing was PBMCs. The sequence was collected from a man aged 40-49 years in good health and CMV-seronegative. The CDR3 region reads CASSPLGGTSGRGGTGELFF. The DNA sequence reads TGTGCCAGCAGCCCCCTCGGGGGGACTAGCGGGAGGGGGGGCACCGGGGAGCTGTTTTTT.